This record concerns one T cell receptor beta chain sequence. Its target antigen remains unknown. The input lacks base qualities; no much larger clone sits a single base away. Using the deep immunoSEQ assay, TCR CDR3 regions were amplified from genomic DNA by multiplex PCR. For each cell subset, the extracted genomic DNA was distributed evenly across all wells of several immunoSEQ 96-well plates, and each plate served as one replicate. For sorted subsets, each replicate PCR was loaded with around 220 ng genomic DNA, equivalent to 30,000 or so T cell genomes. Purified libraries were quantified with a Qubit 3.0 fluorometer, sized on a Bioanalyzer 2100, and re-quantified with the KAPA Library Quantification kit. Every immunoSEQ 96-well plate was sequenced on a separate single-read 150-cycle Illumina NextSeq 550 flow cell. The authors processed their data as follows. Because only junctional sequences without quality scores were contained in the immunoSEQ output, filtering matching that applied to full-length reads could not be performed. To assign V/J genes and CDR3, sequences were annotated against IMGT germline references using PyIR, a Python wrapper for IgBLAST v1.9. Reads with weak V/J assignments (E-value above 1e-6), missing CDR3, stop codons, out-of-frame junctions, or ambiguous translated residues were removed. V3J clonotypes were defined by identical inferred V gene, J gene, and CDR3 amino acid sequence. To compute the percentage overlap between repertoires, the number of shared unique clonotypes was divided by the size of the smaller repertoire. Richness of each repertoire was evaluated using RTK rarefaction, the Chao1 estimator, and Recon v2.1 estimates of unobserved clonotypes. Generation probabilities were computed with OLGA for all TCRbeta clonotypes obtained by the gDNA method from four donors. TCRdb took this table from immuneACCESS and kept in-frame rearrangements with V and J called. Such tables lack part of the clones; where checked against another copy, unresolved V genes explain under half of the gap, and the rest is unexplained. V and J calls and clone size are those listed in that table; D and trimming were worked out from the DNA. This sample has 2.5 million or so clones in its table, and approximately 92% of those were observed once. Clones ranked in the top ten supply around 0.14% of the sample.

The data are from a study of shared clonotypes between healthy human individuals (dated by TCRdb to about 2020). In terms of the full investigation: The cohort comprised two women and three men aged 18 to 49 years. To increase sequencing depth and limit assay-specific biases, different laboratories used diverse techniques to prepare libraries and sequence TCR repertoires. For each donor, CD4 naive and CD4 memory were each given three plates, CD8 naive was given two plates, and CD8 memory was given one plate. Blood TCR repertoires of a handful of healthy adults were deeply sequenced to estimate repertoire size and the extent of clonotype sharing between individuals. Per donor, leukapheresis produced somewhere between about 0.85 and 8.9 billion PBMCs.

Healthy HIV-negative adults with no recently reported acute infections or vaccinations were included as donors. All donors were Caucasian adults living in Nashville, Tennessee, USA. CD4+ T cells were enriched by magnetic negative selection, after which naive cells were positively selected on CD45RA and the negative fraction was taken as the memory subset. Blood was collected by leukapheresis, and PBMCs were isolated by Ficoll-Histopaque density gradient centrifugation and then cryopreserved in liquid nitrogen vapor phase. Purity and quantity of every magnetically sorted T cell population were checked by analytical flow cytometry. Genomic DNA was isolated from every sorted fraction and measured by UV absorbance on a Nanodrop 2000c. Per the germline V gene, SGHRS is the CDR1 and YFSETQ is the CDR2. V lost 4 bases and J lost 4 bases; the stretch between them is 17 bases long. The cysteine opens and the phenylalanine closes a CDR3 of 16 amino acids. Only the CDR3 DNA is retained, 48 bases long and in frame from the first base.

The paper's findings and limits, for the study overall: Sampling was limited to blood, and TCR repertoires in tissue likely differ from TCR repertoires in blood. Across a few donors, around 5% of naive CD4, 3% to 4% of naive CD8, approximately 2.5% of memory CD4, and about 0.4% of memory CD8 clonotypes were shared. Because the study included a small number of donors, the genetic and exposure-history diversity represented was limited. Higher generation probabilities were observed for clonotypes shared by all four sorted-subset donors than for non-shared clonotypes. Based on pairwise subsampling, the degree of clonotype sharing among donors was expected to be affected by sequencing depth. Naive subsets generally had larger estimated clonotype richness than memory subsets did. Incomplete sequencing was indicated by rarefaction of sorted-subset datasets, despite the large sequencing depth.

The sequence was obtained from a man aged 18 to 35 in good health. The V gene is TRBV5-1 and the J gene is TRBJ2-2, with no confident D gene call. Sequenced: naive CD4+ T cells sorted from blood. The sample's cell subset or site, from its label and the paper: CD45RA+ positively selected. The CDR3 region has the sequence CASSPPDQATTGELFF. The nucleotides read TGCGCCAGCAGCCCCCCGGACCAGGCGACCACCGGGGAGCTGTTTTTT.